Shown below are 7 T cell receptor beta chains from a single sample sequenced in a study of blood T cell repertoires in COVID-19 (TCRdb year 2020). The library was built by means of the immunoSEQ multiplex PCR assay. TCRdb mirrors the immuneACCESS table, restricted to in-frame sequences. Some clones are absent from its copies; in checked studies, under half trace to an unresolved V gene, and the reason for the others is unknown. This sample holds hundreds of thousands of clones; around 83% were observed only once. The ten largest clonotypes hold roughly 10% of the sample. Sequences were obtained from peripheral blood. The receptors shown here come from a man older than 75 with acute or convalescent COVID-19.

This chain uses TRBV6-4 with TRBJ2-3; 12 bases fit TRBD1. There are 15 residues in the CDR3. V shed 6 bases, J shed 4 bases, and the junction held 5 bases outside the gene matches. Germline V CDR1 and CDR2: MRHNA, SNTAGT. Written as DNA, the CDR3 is TGTGCCAGCAGGCCCGGGACAGGGGGCCCAGATACGCAGTATTTT. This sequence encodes CASRPGTGGPDTQYF.

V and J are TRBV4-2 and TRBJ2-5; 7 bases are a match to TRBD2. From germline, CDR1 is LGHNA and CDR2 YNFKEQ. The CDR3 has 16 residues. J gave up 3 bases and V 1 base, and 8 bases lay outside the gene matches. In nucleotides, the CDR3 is TGTGCCAGCAGCCAAGTAGGCCCTAGCGGAAAAGAGACCCAGTACTTC. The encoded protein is CASSQVGPSGKETQYF.

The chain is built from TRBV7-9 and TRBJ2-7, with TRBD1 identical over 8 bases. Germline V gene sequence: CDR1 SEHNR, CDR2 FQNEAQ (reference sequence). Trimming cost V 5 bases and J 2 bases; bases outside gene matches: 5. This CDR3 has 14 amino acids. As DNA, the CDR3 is TGTGCCAGCAGCCCAGGGGGCCTAGCCTACGAGCAGTACTTC. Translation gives CASSPGGLAYEQYF.

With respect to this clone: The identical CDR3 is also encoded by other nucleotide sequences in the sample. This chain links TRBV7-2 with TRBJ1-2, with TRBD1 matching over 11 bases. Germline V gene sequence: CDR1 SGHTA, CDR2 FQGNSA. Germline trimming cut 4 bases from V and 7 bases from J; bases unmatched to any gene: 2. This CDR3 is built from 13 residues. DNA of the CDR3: TGTGCCAGCAGCTCGGGACAGGGGGGTGGCTACACCTTC. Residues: CASSSGQGGGYTF.

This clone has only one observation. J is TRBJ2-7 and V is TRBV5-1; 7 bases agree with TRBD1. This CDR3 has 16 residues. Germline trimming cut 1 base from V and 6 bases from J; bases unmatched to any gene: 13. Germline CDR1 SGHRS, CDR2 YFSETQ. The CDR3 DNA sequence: TGCGCCAGCAGCTTGCAACCCGGGCAGGGGGAGTCCGAGCAGTACTTC. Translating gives CASSLQPGQGESEQYF.

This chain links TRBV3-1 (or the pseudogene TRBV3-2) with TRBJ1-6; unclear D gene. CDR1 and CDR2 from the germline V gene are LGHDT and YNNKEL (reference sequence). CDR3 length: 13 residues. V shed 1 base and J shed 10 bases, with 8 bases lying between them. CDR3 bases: TGTGCCAGCAGCCAAGGCCGAGAATCACCCCTCCACTTT. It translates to CASSQGRESPLHF.

CDR3 protein: CAWSVRERYAKNIQYF. CDR3 nucleotides: TGTGCCTGGAGTGTACGGGAACGCTACGCCAAAAACATTCAGTACTTC. The chain couples TRBV30 to TRBJ2-4; D is possibly TRBD2 (5 bases). Germline V gene lookup returns CDR1 GTSNPN and CDR2 SVGIG (reference sequence). The CDR3 extends over 16 amino acids. Trimming took 0 bases from V and 1 from J, leaving 13 bases between them.